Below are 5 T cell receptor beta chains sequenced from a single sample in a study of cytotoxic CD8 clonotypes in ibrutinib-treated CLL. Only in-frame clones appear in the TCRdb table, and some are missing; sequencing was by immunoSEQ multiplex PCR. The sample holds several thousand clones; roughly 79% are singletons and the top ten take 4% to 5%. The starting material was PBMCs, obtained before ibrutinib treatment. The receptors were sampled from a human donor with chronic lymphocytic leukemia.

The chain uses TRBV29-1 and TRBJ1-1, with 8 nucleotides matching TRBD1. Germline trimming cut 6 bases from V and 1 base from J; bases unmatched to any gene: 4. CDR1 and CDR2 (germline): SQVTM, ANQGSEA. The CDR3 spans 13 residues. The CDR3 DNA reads TGCAGCGTAGCGACAGGGGCGAACACTGAAGCTTTCTTT. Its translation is CSVATGANTEAFF.

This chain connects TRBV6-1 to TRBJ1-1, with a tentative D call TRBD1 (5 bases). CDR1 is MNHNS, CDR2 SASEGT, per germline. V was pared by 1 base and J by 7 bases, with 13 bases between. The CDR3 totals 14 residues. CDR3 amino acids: CASSEGGGLDEAFF. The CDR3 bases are TGTGCCAGCAGTGAAGGGGGGGGGTTAGATGAAGCTTTCTTT.

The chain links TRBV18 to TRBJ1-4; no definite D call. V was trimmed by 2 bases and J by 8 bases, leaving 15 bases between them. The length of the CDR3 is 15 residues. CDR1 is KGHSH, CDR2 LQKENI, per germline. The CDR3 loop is CASSPAVGLEEKLFF. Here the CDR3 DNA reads TGTGCCAGCTCACCAGCAGTTGGATTGGAGGAAAAACTGTTTTTT.

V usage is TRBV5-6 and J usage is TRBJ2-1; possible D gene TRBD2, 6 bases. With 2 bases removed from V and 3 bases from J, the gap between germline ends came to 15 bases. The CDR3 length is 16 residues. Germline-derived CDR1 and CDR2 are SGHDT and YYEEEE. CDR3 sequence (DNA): TGTGCCAGCAGCTTTCGAGCGGGCGTCGGCTACAATGAGCAGTTCTTC. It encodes CASSFRAGVGYNEQFF.

CDR3: CSVAAQLSTDTQYF. The CDR3 DNA follows: TGCAGCGTTGCGGCCCAGTTAAGTACAGATACGCAGTATTTT. V gene TRBV29-1 combines with J gene TRBJ2-3, with D hard to call. The CDR3 consists of 14 residues. V was shortened by 4 bases and J by 3 bases, with 14 bases between the two germline ends. The V gene's germline CDR1 is SQVTM and CDR2 ANQGSEA.